The sequence of this T cell receptor (beta chain) was determined in a study of cytomegalovirus exposure and HLA in healthy donors (dated 2017 in TCRdb). Context from the whole study: An earlier analysis of about 530 of the donors reported about 280 Gb of sequence data and 95 million to 140 million unique TCR beta sequences obtained from some 170 million T cells. An early release covering 500 to 750 HLA-typed donors comprised 300 to 350 gigabases of sequencing data and around 85 million unique TCR sequences. Of the 300 to 500 genotyped donors, less than 90% were placed in the genetic ancestry cluster associated with self-reported Caucasian donors. The study was designed to test whether signatures of past pathogen exposure could be identified by cataloging public T cell receptors. The study profiled the T cell repertoires of more than 500 subjects by immunosequencing and related them to cytomegalovirus serostatus. A separate validation cohort of roughly 130 different subjects was used in addition to the 666-subject first cohort. To predict cytomegalovirus infection status, the study brought together high-throughput TCR immunosequencing, statistical association of individual TCRs with disease status, and machine learning. A later analysis re-examined previously published TCR beta repertoires from roughly 720 donors and added high-resolution HLA genotyping to investigate patterns of TCR occurrence. Rather than drawing on any new phenotypic data, the later analysis identified candidate immune exposures from TCR beta sequences and the way those sequences occurred across donors. An earlier analysis of 587 of the donors applied high-throughput TCR beta sequencing to assess whether each TCR beta V gene segment acted as functional or pseudogenic. Alongside the repertoire data, information on donor age, sex, ethnicity and CMV serostatus was compiled. A later genetic analysis took genome-wide SNP genotypes for about 55% of the 666 donors and used that subset as a discovery cohort. Every discovery cohort repertoire had been produced on one sequencing platform. Both class I and class II loci were covered by HLA typing, at four-digit resolution. Typing coverage differed by locus: A, B, C, DRB1 and DQB1 were typed in roughly 620-630 donors, DQA1 in about 500, DPA1 in approximately 610, and DPB1 in 400 to 490. A handful of DR-DQ haplotypes were handled as single units for association and clustering because linkage in the cohort was strong. Among about 410 genotyped donors of the cohort, an average of about 220,000 unique TCR beta nucleotide sequences was sequenced per donor, of which about 19% were non-productive. Overall study outcomes, separate from this receptor: A later genetic analysis reported fewer N-insertions in productive TCRs among donors in an Asian-associated ancestry cluster than the roughly 700-donor mean. Only TCR beta chains were sequenced in this cohort, and the absence of alpha or paired-chain data limited detectable features. The authors suggested that the approach could potentially be extended to other disease states and immunological phenotypes. Specific HLA alleles were associated with roughly 16,000 TCR beta sequences at a false discovery rate of 0.05 in a later analysis. Across donors, most TCR sequences were observed very rarely, whereas some public TCRs were present in many individuals. In a later analysis, TCR association rates were found to vary across HLA loci, with the most associated TCRs seen for DRB1 alleles and the fewest for HLA-C alleles. An association between a missense DCLRE1C variant and V-gene and J-gene trimming of TCR beta chains was found in a later genetic analysis and replicated in an independent cohort. Correlated functional status among segregating V segments might reflect linkage disequilibrium, but an unknown experimental factor could not be ruled out. According to a later analysis, most CMV-associated TCR beta chains appeared to be HLA-restricted, and the HLA associations seemed to be driven largely by CMV exposure. The classifier was reported to diagnose cytomegalovirus status with high specificity and sensitivity in both the original cohort and the validation cohort. The earlier analysis of some 540 of the donors excluded approximately 17 rarely observed V segments, including chromosome 9 orphons, because counts were too low. An earlier analysis of around 500 of the donors showed that most TCR beta V segments appeared in productive rearrangements either about 90% or about 30% of the time, which broadly matched IMGT annotations. For the cohort, immune exposure information was limited to CMV serostatus. The 87-base-pair reads could not distinguish some IMGT-functional V segments, including TRBV6-2 and TRBV6-3, so those segments were excluded. In a later analysis, several top co-occurrence clusters were reported to appear linked to parvovirus B19, influenza, CMV and Epstein-Barr virus. A further reported finding was that TCR beta sequences accurately predicted the HLA-A and HLA-B alleles for most subjects in the first cohort. In vitro tests confirmed that a few of the cytomegalovirus-associated TCR beta chains recognize cytomegalovirus antigens. Roughly uniform sequencing depth across donors was assumed in presence/absence analyses, although this assumption may not hold. A total of roughly 160 TCR beta chains were listed by the study as associated with cytomegalovirus. HLA typing was unavailable for some donors at each locus, so association tests used only the typed subset. Assigning TCR associations to individual alleles was difficult when HLA alleles, especially DR and DQ, strongly co-occurred. A group of highly shared sequence variants was considered likely to be a technical artifact of the sequencing pipeline. In a later analysis, HLA-associated TCR beta chains showed more clonal expansion and lower generation probabilities than non-associated chains that were equally common.

The cohort was made up of approximately 670 healthy bone marrow donors. At the time of sampling, all cohort members were nominally healthy, though unrecorded immune exposures were likely present. The donor was CMV seronegative and belonged to the group of more than 300 seronegative cohort members. Each donor provided a peripheral blood sample, and peripheral blood mononuclear cells were used for TCR beta sequencing. The Qiagen DNeasy Blood Extraction Kit was used to extract genomic DNA from the blood cell samples. The germline V gene gives CDR1 as LGHNA and CDR2 as YNFKEQ. The CDR3 covers 16 residues, taking in both the cysteine and the phenylalanine. Only the CDR3 region is kept as DNA, spanning 48 bases read in frame from base 1. Trimming takes 1 base from V and 2 bases from J, and the germline ends sit 12 bases apart. On this clone itself: It lacks a known antigen. No much larger clonotype is one base removed from it; base qualities were not supplied.

The library was prepared using the immunoSEQ multiplex PCR assay. For the multiplex PCR, a mixture combining 60 forward primers for TCR Vbeta segments and 13 reverse primers for TCR Jbeta segments was used. Amplification of the CDR3 region of rearranged TCR beta genes was performed with a multiplex PCR assay on genomic DNA. Amplified TCR beta libraries were sequenced as 87-base-pair reads on the Illumina HiSeq System. The authors' analysis ran thus. A later analysis counted tens of millions of unique TCR beta chains across the 650 to 700 repertoires, and around 9.9 million of these chains were shared by at least two donors. A nearest-neighbor algorithm error-corrected the raw reads and collapsed the reads into unique sequences, merging closely related sequences to remove PCR and sequencing errors. CDR3 sequences were aligned to IMGT reference sequences to assign V, D and J gene segments. For a sequence to be retained, a match of at least six nucleotides to both a V gene segment and a J gene segment was required. A rearrangement counted as productive if the CDR3 had no stop codons and remained in frame with V and J, and every other rearrangement counted as non-productive. CDR3 was defined according to IMGT convention as the region running from the second conserved V-encoded cysteine to the conserved J-encoded phenylalanine. The earlier analysis of 450 to 750 of the donors excluded any sequence lacking an unambiguous match to a single V gene segment. An earlier analysis of 500 to 600 of the donors classified V segments as functional when productive rearrangements were above 56.7% and as segregating when the standard deviation between donors was above 5%. To diagnose cytomegalovirus status from the catalog of TCR beta chain sequences, a statistical classification framework was built. A later analysis assigned V and J genes by comparing TCR nucleotide sequences with IMGT/GENE-DB human TR gene sequences. The TCRdist pipeline was used in a later analysis to assign CDR3 sequences and most-parsimonious VDJ recombination scenarios. In a later analysis, each TCR beta chain was defined by its CDR3 amino acid sequence together with its V-gene family, and reads without a unique V-gene family were excluded. A later analysis removed several hundred highly shared, low-generation-probability nucleotide sequences to deal with suspected cross-contamination and a sequencing artifact. In a later analysis, a clonal expansion index for each public chain was calculated from normalized within-repertoire ranks of inferred template counts. In a later analysis, generation probabilities were computed with a VDJ recombination model fitted to out-of-frame rearrangements, and the resulting probabilities were checked against IGoR. In a later analysis, TCR-TCR, TCR-HLA and TCR-CMV co-occurrence was scored with hypergeometric tests, and a repertoire-size bias correction was applied to TCR pairs. A later analysis estimated false discovery rates by permuting HLA or CMV assignments 20 times. A later analysis grouped co-occurring TCRs with DBSCAN, adding TCRdist sequence similarity when clustering within HLA-allele-positive subsets. Repertoires with fewer than 30,000 or more than 120,000 public chains, plus five repertoires with anomalous nucleotide sharing, were excluded from co-occurrence clustering. Held by TCRdb, this immuneACCESS table contains in-frame sequences only and omits some clones. Under half of the omission traces to an unresolved V gene where checked; the cause of the rest is unknown. The DNA gave D and trimming, while V, J and clone size come from that table. In this sample the table shows 80,000 to 100,000 clones, around 80% of which occur a single time. The ten top clones hold less than 8% of the sample.

The source of this sequence is a man younger than 40 in good health and CMV-seronegative. The sequence joins TRBV4-2 to TRBJ1-3; the D gene cannot be named for sure. The sample was PBMCs. The sequenced DNA is TGTGCCAGCAGCCAAGCGGAGGGTGGGGCTGGAAACACCATATATTTT. Its translation is CASSQAEGGAGNTIYF.